This is a list of T cell receptor beta chains from one sample in a study of T cell responses to AZD1222 COVID-19 vaccine. The repertoire was sequenced with immunoSEQ multiplex PCR; TCRdb's copy has only in-frame clones and lacks some. The table lists roughly 140,000 clones, around 89% of them singletons. Specimen: peripheral blood, collected 28 days after the second AZD1222 dose. The receptors here all came from an adult who received the AZD1222 COVID-19 vaccine. Each CDR3 is given with its conserved first and last residue. D genes are given only for firm matches. Only some rows state a clone size, as once, few, many or a class for expanded clones.

clone size: -
V gene: TRBV30
J gene: TRBJ2-5
CDR3 length: 14
D gene: -
CDR3 protein: CAWRSGTGQETQYF
CDR3 DNA: TGTGCCTGGAGATCCGGAACAGGGCAAGAGACCCAGTACTTC

clone size: -
V gene: TRBV7-3
J gene: TRBJ2-5
CDR3 length: 13
D gene: -
CDR3 protein: CASSLNRAETQYF
CDR3 DNA: TGTGCCAGCAGCTTAAATCGGGCAGAGACCCAGTACTTC

clone size: -
V gene: TRBV6-6
J gene: TRBJ2-1
CDR3 length: 15
D gene: TRBD1
CDR3 protein: CASSPPGTGENEQFF
CDR3 DNA: TGTGCCAGCAGTCCTCCCGGGACAGGGGAGAATGAGCAGTTCTTC

clone size: -
V gene: TRBV30
J gene: TRBJ2-3
CDR3 length: 16
D gene: TRBD2
CDR3 protein: CAWSSSSGGPGDTQYF
CDR3 DNA: TGTGCCTGGAGTAGTTCTAGCGGGGGGCCGGGAGATACGCAGTATTTT

clone size: once
V gene: TRBV7-9
J gene: TRBJ2-3
CDR3 length: 12
D gene: -
CDR3 protein: CASSPAPDTQYF
CDR3 DNA: TGTGCCAGCAGCCCGGCCCCGGATACGCAGTATTTT

clone size: -
V gene: TRBV9
J gene: TRBJ2-2
CDR3 length: 14
D gene: -
CDR3 protein: CASSVVVSTGELFF
CDR3 DNA: TGTGCCAGCAGCGTAGTCGTCTCCACCGGGGAGCTGTTTTTT

clone size: -
V gene: TRBV6-5
J gene: TRBJ2-1
CDR3 length: 15
D gene: TRBD2
CDR3 protein: CASSPLAGDAYEQFF
CDR3 DNA: TGTGCCAGCAGTCCACTAGCGGGAGACGCGTATGAGCAGTTCTTC

clone size: -
V gene: TRBV4-2
J gene: TRBJ1-4
CDR3 length: 16
D gene: -
CDR3 protein: CASSQDFDTANEKLFF
CDR3 DNA: TGTGCCAGCAGCCAAGATTTCGACACCGCTAATGAAAAACTGTTTTTT

clone size: -
V gene: TRBV27
J gene: TRBJ1-1
CDR3 length: 14
D gene: TRBD1
CDR3 protein: CASSIRGQNTEAFF
CDR3 DNA: TGTGCCAGCTCTATCAGGGGGCAGAACACTGAAGCTTTCTTT

clone size: once
V gene: TRBV5-1
J gene: TRBJ1-5
CDR3 length: 19
D gene: TRBD1
CDR3 protein: CASNLFSGLIVTGDQPQHF
CDR3 DNA: TGCGCCAGCAACTTATTTTCGGGGTTGATAGTCACAGGGGATCAGCCCCAGCATTTT

clone size: -
V gene: TRBV5-6
J gene: TRBJ2-7
CDR3 length: 11
D gene: -
CDR3 protein: CASSLAREQYF
CDR3 DNA: TGTGCCAGCAGCTTGGCCCGGGAGCAGTACTTC

clone size: -
V gene: TRBV7-2
J gene: TRBJ2-7
CDR3 length: 11
D gene: -
CDR3 protein: CASSFQYEQYF
CDR3 DNA: TGTGCCAGCAGCTTCCAGTACGAGCAGTACTTC

clone size: -
V gene: TRBV7-9
J gene: TRBJ1-1
CDR3 length: 12
D gene: -
CDR3 protein: CASNPTNTEAFF
CDR3 DNA: TGTGCCAGCAACCCCACGAACACTGAAGCTTTCTTT

clone size: -
V gene: TRBV10-1
J gene: TRBJ2-7
CDR3 length: 14
D gene: TRBD2
CDR3 protein: CASSASAGVGEQYF
CDR3 DNA: TGCGCCAGCAGTGCGTCAGCGGGGGTAGGCGAGCAGTACTTC

clone size: few
V gene: TRBV19
J gene: TRBJ1-2
CDR3 length: 15
D gene: -
CDR3 protein: CASLDNSYANYGYTF
CDR3 DNA: TGTGCCAGCCTGGACAATTCCTATGCTAACTATGGCTACACCTTC

clone size: -
V gene: TRBV27
J gene: TRBJ2-4
CDR3 length: 12
D gene: -
CDR3 protein: CASSTSKNIQYF
CDR3 DNA: TGTGCCAGCAGCACCTCCAAAAACATTCAGTACTTC

clone size: -
V gene: TRBV27
J gene: TRBJ1-5
CDR3 length: 13
D gene: -
CDR3 protein: CASSLVRDQPQHF
CDR3 DNA: TGTGCCAGCAGTTTGGTAAGGGATCAGCCCCAGCATTTT

clone size: -
V gene: TRBV18
J gene: TRBJ2-1
CDR3 length: 13
D gene: TRBD1
CDR3 protein: CASSPQGVDEQFF
CDR3 DNA: TGTGCCAGCTCGCCCCAGGGGGTAGATGAGCAGTTCTTC

clone size: -
V gene: TRBV5-8
J gene: TRBJ1-3
CDR3 length: 14
D gene: -
CDR3 protein: CASSKRTSGNTIYF
CDR3 DNA: TGTGCCAGCAGCAAACGGACCTCTGGAAACACCATATATTTT

clone size: -
V gene: TRBV30
J gene: TRBJ1-3
CDR3 length: 13
D gene: -
CDR3 protein: CAWSGSSGNTIYF
CDR3 DNA: TGTGCCTGGAGTGGCAGCTCTGGAAACACCATATATTTT

clone size: -
V gene: TRBV11-3
J gene: TRBJ2-2
CDR3 length: 13
D gene: -
CDR3 protein: CASSLRNTGELFF
CDR3 DNA: TGTGCCAGCAGCTTGAGGAACACCGGGGAGCTGTTTTTT

clone size: -
V gene: TRBV5-1
J gene: TRBJ1-1
CDR3 length: 16
D gene: -
CDR3 protein: CASSTRQGGPNTEAFF
CDR3 DNA: TGCGCCAGCAGCACGAGGCAGGGCGGACCGAACACTGAAGCTTTCTTT

clone size: -
V gene: TRBV29-1
J gene: TRBJ1-5
CDR3 length: 15
D gene: -
CDR3 protein: CSVGGNWDSNQPQHF
CDR3 DNA: TGCAGCGTGGGGGGGAATTGGGATAGCAATCAGCCCCAGCATTTT

clone size: -
V gene: TRBV7-8
J gene: TRBJ2-7
CDR3 length: 14
D gene: -
CDR3 protein: CASSGWNPGGEQYF
CDR3 DNA: TGTGCCAGCAGCGGCTGGAACCCGGGCGGGGAGCAGTACTTC

clone size: -
V gene: TRBV4-1
J gene: TRBJ1-3
CDR3 length: 16
D gene: -
CDR3 protein: CASSQDPGLAGNTIYF
CDR3 DNA: TGCGCCAGCAGCCAAGATCCGGGCTTAGCTGGAAACACCATATATTTT

clone size: -
V gene: TRBV7-6
J gene: TRBJ2-4
CDR3 length: 16
D gene: TRBD1
CDR3 protein: CASSPIGQGDRNIQYF
CDR3 DNA: TGTGCCAGCAGCCCTATAGGACAGGGAGATAGGAACATTCAGTACTTC

clone size: few
V gene: TRBV6-5
J gene: TRBJ2-3
CDR3 length: 15
D gene: TRBD1
CDR3 protein: CASRYPGQGQDTQYF
CDR3 DNA: TGTGCCAGCAGGTACCCGGGACAGGGCCAAGATACGCAGTATTTT

clone size: -
V gene: TRBV5-1
J gene: TRBJ1-2
CDR3 length: 14
D gene: -
CDR3 protein: CASSLADFVDGYTF
CDR3 DNA: TGCGCCAGCAGCTTGGCGGACTTCGTCGATGGCTACACCTTC

clone size: -
V gene: TRBV7-2
J gene: TRBJ1-4
CDR3 length: 15
D gene: -
CDR3 protein: CASSLRGRRNEKLFF
CDR3 DNA: TGTGCCAGCAGCCTTCGAGGGCGCCGTAATGAAAAACTGTTTTTT